The 8 T cell receptor beta chains below come from one sample, sequenced in a study of blood T cells in healthy people across ages. A sample-barcoded 5' primer and a J-beta primer mix were used in a second PCR of about 7 to 11 cycles. TCRdb fed the 5' RACE reads into MiXCR, producing one record per CDR3 protein. Of some 1.1 million distinct CDR3 sequences listed, 30% to 40% are singletons. Sequenced material: blood. These receptors originate from a young man in good health.

The chain carries TRBV4-3 and TRBJ2-3, with D perhaps TRBD1 (6 bases). The CDR3 length is 15 residues. The V end lost 4 bases, the J end lost 4 bases, and 15 bases lay between the germline ends. Germline CDR1 LGHNA, CDR2 YSLEER. The CDR3 region is CASSPQEGVADTQYF. CDR3 sequence (DNA): TGCGCCAGCAGCCCCCAAGAGGGGGTGGCAGATACGCAGTATTTT.

The chain employs TRBV28 and TRBJ1-2; D possibly corresponds to TRBD1 (5 bases). Germline CDR1 MDHEN, CDR2 SYDVKM. CDR3 size: 16 residues. V shed 4 bases and J shed 5 bases, with 20 bases lying between them. This CDR3 reads CASSYTGTVVGYGYTF. As DNA, the CDR3 is TGTGCCAGCAGTTACACCGGGACGGTGGTGGGGTATGGCTACACCTTC.

This clonotype was seen more than once but under ten times. This chain connects TRBV12-3 or TRBV12-4 to TRBJ1-2; D not certain. V was shortened by 3 bases and J by 7 bases, with 12 bases between the two germline ends. The CDR3 runs 13 residues. The CDR3 coding sequence is TGTGCCAGCAGTTTGTCTCAGGAGCTTGGCTACACCTTC. It codes for CASSLSQELGYTF.

The rearrangement joins TRBV15 to TRBJ2-1; 10 nucleotides line up with TRBD2. Germline CDR1 and CDR2: LNHNV and YYDKDF (reference sequence). CDR3 length: 16 amino acids. Germline trimming cut 3 bases from V and 9 bases from J; bases unmatched to any gene: 11. The CDR3 reads CATSSAPGLAVTEQFF. The CDR3 coding sequence is TGTGCCACCAGCAGCGCCCCTGGACTAGCGGTTACTGAGCAGTTCTTC.

This chain uses TRBV30 with TRBJ1-2; D may be TRBD1 (5 bases). The CDR3 totals 12 residues. Per the germline V gene, CDR1 is GTSNPN and CDR2 is SVGIG (reference sequence). V lost 5 bases, J lost 3 bases, and 10 bases lay in between. This chain's CDR3 is CAWGTRDYGYTF. The CDR3 DNA is TGTGCCTGGGGGACTCGGGACTATGGCTACACCTTC.

The DNA for the CDR3 is TGTGCCAGCAGTTACTCGACAGGGGGGAATAAAAACATTCAGTACTTC. Translation: CASSYSTGGNKNIQYF. V gene TRBV6-5 combines with J gene TRBJ2-4; 9 bases are shared with TRBD1. J gave up 4 bases and V 0 bases, and 4 bases lay outside the gene matches. CDR1 and CDR2 (germline): MNHEY, SVGAGI. CDR3 length equals 16 residues.

There are a few counts of this clonotype. This rearrangement joins TRBV20-1 to TRBJ1-1; D call uncertain. Trimming stripped 3 bases from V and 4 bases from J, with 9 bases between. The CDR3 runs to 12 residues. From germline, CDR1 is DFQATT and CDR2 SNEGSKA (reference sequence). CDR3 sequence: CSASMRSTEAFF. In DNA form, the CDR3 reads TGCAGTGCTAGTATGCGTTCCACTGAAGCTTTCTTT.

A few counts support this clonotype. The V and J genes are TRBV7-2 and TRBJ2-3, with D perhaps TRBD2 (5 bases). V lost 2 bases to trimming and J lost 2 bases, with 17 bases between them. CDR1 SGHTA and CDR2 FQGNSA come from the germline V gene. The CDR3 totals 17 residues. The CDR3, as DNA: TGTGCCAGCAGCTTAAACGCGGTTAGCGCATACACAGATACGCAGTATTTT. This codes for CASSLNAVSAYTDTQYF. The full variable domain, rest sourced from reference TRBV7-2 and TRBJ2-3, is GAGVSQSPSNKVTEKGKDVELRCDPISGHTALYWYRQSLGQGLEFLIYFQGNSAPDKSGLPSDRFSAERTGGSVSTLTIQRTQQEDSAVYLCASSLNAVSAYTDTQYFGPGTRLTVL.